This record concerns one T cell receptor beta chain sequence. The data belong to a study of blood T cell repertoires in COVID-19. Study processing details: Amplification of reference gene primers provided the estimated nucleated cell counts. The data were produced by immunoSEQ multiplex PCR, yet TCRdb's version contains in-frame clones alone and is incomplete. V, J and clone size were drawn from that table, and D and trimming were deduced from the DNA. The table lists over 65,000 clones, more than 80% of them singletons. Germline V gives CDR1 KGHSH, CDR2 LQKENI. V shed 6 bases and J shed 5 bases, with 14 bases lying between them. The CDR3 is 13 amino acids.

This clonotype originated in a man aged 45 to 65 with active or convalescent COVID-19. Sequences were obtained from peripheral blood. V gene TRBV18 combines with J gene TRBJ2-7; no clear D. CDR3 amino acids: CASSPRNGDEQYF. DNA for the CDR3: TGTGCCAGCTCTCCTAGGAACGGTGACGAGCAGTACTTC. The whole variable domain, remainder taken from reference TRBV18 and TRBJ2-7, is NAGVMQNPRHLVRRRGQEARLRCSPMKGHSHVYWYRQLPEEGLKFMVYLQKENIIDESGMPKERFSAEFPKEGPSILRIQQVVRGDSAAYFCASSPRNGDEQYFGPGTRLTVT.